The clone carrying this T cell receptor (beta chain) was recorded many times. Its antigen remains unknown. Axillary draining lymph nodes of breast cancer patients supplied the node samples. TCRdb itself ran the multiplex PCR reads through MiXCR, one entry per CDR3 protein. The table lists under 350,000 distinct CDR3 sequences, 30% of them singletons. The sample is drawn from a study of breast tumors, draining lymph nodes, adjacent tissues. The CDR3 has 12 amino acids. The germline V gene has CDR1 DFQATT and CDR2 SNEGSKA (reference sequence). V was shortened by 2 bases and J by 12 bases, with 16 bases between the two germline ends. Study-level findings and limits: The lymph node origin of tumor T cells was framed as consistent with a hypothesis, not demonstrated. The data were judged consistent with most tumor T cells coming from lymph node and expanding in tumor. Tumors had less TCR diversity than lymph nodes, more than nontumor tissue.

The TCR sequence derives from a female donor with breast cancer. Some clones in this sample may be carry-over from other donors' samples. The V gene is TRBV20-1, the J gene TRBJ1-2; possible D gene TRBD1, 6 bases. The sequencing input was axillary lymph node tissue. CDR3 nucleotide sequence: TGCAGTGCTAGATCGGACAGCGCCCGGAACACCTTC. This translates into CSARSDSARNTF.